The clone carrying this TCR beta chain has just a few counts. Looked up from germline, CDR1 is SNHLY and CDR2 is FYNNEI. CDR3 size: 14 residues. Unmatched junction bases numbered 5, after V lost 5 bases and J lost 5 bases. This specimen comes from a study of cytomegalovirus exposure and HLA in healthy donors. It was with 60 Vbeta and 13 Jbeta primers that the PCR ran. TCRdb's copy holds only in-frame clones and misses some; the assay was immunoSEQ multiplex PCR. The data show 150,000 to 250,000 clones, roughly 72% seen once. The clonotype was recovered from a man aged 30-40 years in good health and CMV-seronegative. The specimen sequenced was PBMCs. The V call is TRBV2, the J call TRBJ1-4; the match to TRBD1 covers 7 bases. The CDR3 loop is CASSWRGRNEKLFF. Here the CDR3 DNA reads TGTGCCAGCAGTTGGAGGGGGCGGAATGAAAAACTGTTTTTT.